This record looks at one T cell receptor beta chain sequence and its context. TCRdb fed the 5' RACE reads into MiXCR, producing one record per CDR3 protein. In the table there are more than 10,000 distinct CDR3 sequences, roughly 50% of which are singletons. Tregs were sorted as CD4+CD25+CD127-/low cells. CDR1 is DFQATT and CDR2 is SNEGSKA in the germline V gene (reference sequence). V was clipped by 3 bases and J by 7 bases; unmatched bases: 10. CDR3 size: 14 residues. The origin of this receptor is a female donor with breast cancer. The chain has TRBV20-1 and TRBJ2-7; 9 bases line up with TRBD2. The sample consisted of tumor-infiltrating Tregs sorted from the breast tumor. CDR3 residues: CSASPAGGPGEQYF. The CDR3 DNA sequence: TGCAGTGCTAGTCCGGCGGGAGGGCCGGGTGAGCAGTACTTC.